This T cell receptor beta chain originates from a study of T-cell reconstitution after alpha-beta-depleted transplantation in children. Molecular barcoding with unique molecular identifiers was used for the TCRbeta library. TCRdb re-derived calls from the PCR reads in MiXCR, one entry per CDR3 protein. Here the sample spans 150,000 to 200,000 distinct CDR3 sequences, over 8.5% being singletons. Trimming shortened V by 3 bases and J by 7 bases, and 9 bases separated the two germline ends. In germline, CDR1 is DFQATT, CDR2 SNEGSKA (reference sequence). There are 11 residues in the CDR3. The chain combines TRBV20-1 with TRBJ1-1; D call uncertain. This specimen consisted of PBMCs, obtained before TCRalphabeta/CD19-depleted stem cell transplant. The clonotype was recovered from a boy aged 2-9 years with acute myeloid leukemia, due to receive a stem cell transplant. In DNA form, the CDR3 reads TGCAGTGCTAGCCCGGTCTATGAAGCTTTCTTT. This gives the protein CSASPVYEAFF.